This T cell receptor (beta chain) was observed in a study of response to subunit inactivated influenza vaccine. TCRdb passed the RT-PCR reads through MiXCR, listing each CDR3 protein once. The sample has roughly 630,000 distinct CDR3 sequences, roughly 15% seen once. Findings and caveats of the study: T cells newly recruited by each seasonal influenza vaccination are few, the authors suggested.

This clonotype occurred many times. Its cognate antigen is unknown. The CDR3 totals 15 residues. CDR1 and CDR2 from the germline V gene are SGHRS and YFSETQ. With 5 bases removed from V and 2 bases from J, the gap between germline ends came to 16 bases. Sequencing was performed on PBMCs from blood, taken 14 to 15 days before vaccination. The V call is TRBV5-1, the J call TRBJ2-5; possibly TRBD1 for D (6 bases). The receptor comes from a man in his forties or fifties who received an inactivated influenza vaccine. The CDR3 reads CASSRSGETQETQYF. The DNA of the CDR3 is TGCGCCAGCAGTCGATCAGGGGAGACTCAAGAGACCCAGTACTTC.